A selection of T cell receptor beta chains follows, all from one sample in a study of naive and memory T cell subsets. TCRdb called the 5' RACE reads again in MiXCR, with one record for every CDR3 protein. Among roughly 60,000 distinct CDR3 sequences listed, 7.2% were seen once. The source of these receptors is a male donor in good health. The conserved cysteine and the conserved F or W are not part of the CDR3 here. The order of the fields is V gene, J gene, CDR3 length, CDR3 protein.

TRBV30	TRBJ1-3	13	AWTRQGIAGNTIY
TRBV6-1	TRBJ2-5	13	ASMVSPGTKETQY
TRBV2	TRBJ2-2	12	ATDSLGGPGELF
TRBV12-3/TRBV12-4	TRBJ2-1	14	ASRRRLAETYNEQF
TRBV3-1	TRBJ2-2	14	ASSQDSRGYTGELF
TRBV20-1	TRBJ2-7	13	SARTGTSGRAEQY
TRBV12-3/TRBV12-4	TRBJ2-7	11	ASRAQGMNEQY
TRBV29-1	TRBJ1-1	12	SVESPDRGDRAF
TRBV3-1	TRBJ2-1	14	ASSQRLLSSYNEQF
TRBV6-1	TRBJ2-5	12	ASRGGFSGETQY
TRBV7-9	TRBJ1-5	12	ASSLEYYNQPQH
TRBV6-1	TRBJ2-7	11	ASSENKPYEQY
TRBV6-2/TRBV6-3	TRBJ2-5	14	ASTLTSTGGDETQY
TRBV19	TRBJ1-5	17	ASSIDQTAGWASNQPQH
TRBV6-2/TRBV6-3	TRBJ2-1	17	ASSSEPGLAGSSYNEQF
TRBV12-3/TRBV12-4	TRBJ1-1	14	ASSPQATSLNTEAF
TRBV5-1	TRBJ2-5	12	ASSFEGLQETQY
TRBV11-1	TRBJ2-1	16	ASSNGLAGASSYNEQF
TRBV20-1	TRBJ2-3	14	SAGPERDSSTDTQY
TRBV10-3	TRBJ2-1	14	AISEPSGGASNEQF
TRBV7-2	TRBJ2-4	14	ASSSQGFRVKNIQY
TRBV27	TRBJ2-2	14	ASSLSSGREAGELF
TRBV3-1	TRBJ2-1	14	ASSSSTGGAGHEQF
TRBV15	TRBJ2-7	15	ATSRGQGQGKGYEQY
TRBV2	TRBJ1-1	11	ASSDDSNTEAF
TRBV5-4	TRBJ2-2	12	ASSLGPGTGELF
TRBV3-1	TRBJ1-4	13	ASSLPGTGREKLF
TRBV19	TRBJ2-3	11	ASSTGVTDTQY
TRBV7-9	TRBJ2-7	11	ASSLGGNGEQY
TRBV14	TRBJ1-2	13	ASSAPGLRGYGYT
TRBV6-5	TRBJ1-6	11	ASFTPGNSPLH
TRBV20-1	TRBJ2-3	13	SATRGTSGTDTQY
TRBV7-9	TRBJ2-3	11	ASSSGTSDTQY
TRBV11-2	TRBJ2-7	17	ASSLGTGLAGDRFYEQY
TRBV5-1	TRBJ1-1	14	ASSLGVSVANTEAF
TRBV20-1	TRBJ1-1	10	SARYLYSEAF
TRBV18	TRBJ1-1	10	AARGEDTEAF
TRBV14	TRBJ1-5	10	ASSQSGQPQH
TRBV5-1	TRBJ1-4	12	ASSLLGPNEKLF
TRBV9	TRBJ1-2	8	ASGNYGYT